Listed below are T cell receptor beta chains from one sample, sequenced in a study of cytotoxic CD8 clonotypes in ibrutinib-treated CLL. Here immunoSEQ multiplex PCR was the method, and the copy in TCRdb shows in-frame clones only, minus some. This table has roughly 45,000 clones, 60% to 70% appearing once. The sequenced sample was PBMCs, obtained after 24 months of ibrutinib treatment. The receptors here all came from a human donor with chronic lymphocytic leukemia. Both conserved end residues are part of each CDR3. Each record gives: V gene, CDR3 protein.

>TRBV18
CASSPAPGPNTEAFF
>TRBV16
CASSQIRDQPQHF
>TRBV5-1
CASSLASGAGVYTF
>TRBV11-2
CASSLSRGSGYGYTF
>TRBV4-1
CASSQDPGWTNEKLFF
>TRBV7-8
CASSLVGGGAFYEQYF
>TRBV27
CASSLKIQGGSYEQYF
>TRBV15
CATSRKTSGGSYEQYF
>TRBV14
CASSQDVGYGYTF
>TRBV6-6
CASTPTGNYEQYF
>TRBV15
CATSREGTNEAFF
>TRBV10-3
CATSPASTDTQYF
>TRBV9
CASSVEAPPNNEQFF
>TRBV27
CASSLPPGLATTGELFF
>TRBV6-5
CASSPGEATYGYTF
>TRBV30
CAWSVALSYEQYF
>TRBV11-2
CASSSLREAYEQYF
>TRBV30
CAWRLDGRYSPLHF
>TRBV27
CASSPGQGRNTGELFF
>TRBV29-1
CSVSHTDTQYF
>TRBV28
CASNRGRNTIYF
>TRBV27
CASIPRPGARFTEAFF
>TRBV14
CASSPTGGGRVTEAFF
>TRBV19
CASKGSSSYEQYF
>TRBV30
CAWSRDRGFSPDQPQHF
>TRBV15
CATSRGAGGPAPTQYF
>TRBV29-1
CSVFSWKAEAFF
>TRBV28
CASSLFSGGVYEQYF
>TRBV9
CASTTGDGVGETQYF
>TRBV5-4
CASSLAIAGGPNEQFF
>TRBV28
CASRTTSGRFPYEQYF
>TRBV5-1
CASNAQLGGPTDTQYF
>TRBV4-1
CASSLLGTSGRRSSYEQYF
>TRBV4-1
CASSSGLAVNNEQFF
>TRBV5-4
CASSLAGTQVSEQYF
>TRBV15
CATSIRDSRNSPLHF
>TRBV5-6
CASSFRGWAGELFF
>TRBV5-1
CASRTGSLPSYEQYF
>TRBV5-6
CASSSGTSGTYEQYF
>TRBV9
CASSVPGNTIYF
>TRBV19
CASSIWTGDQPQHF
>TRBV5-4
CASSRGPGNTQYF
>TRBV5-1
CASSRAQLGGANTGELFF
>TRBV7-2
CASSPPNRVTGELFF
>TRBV2
CASSEVQRIIGYTF
>TRBV15
CATSHETRGYSYNEQFF
>TRBV2
CASSSGNSYEQYF
>TRBV5-4
CASSPGQESYGYTF
>TRBV30
CAWSVQGGSGANVLTF
>TRBV18
CASSPQGSSGQYF
>TRBV2
CASHDLWGTVNEKLFF
>TRBV7-9
CASSQGSGGYTF